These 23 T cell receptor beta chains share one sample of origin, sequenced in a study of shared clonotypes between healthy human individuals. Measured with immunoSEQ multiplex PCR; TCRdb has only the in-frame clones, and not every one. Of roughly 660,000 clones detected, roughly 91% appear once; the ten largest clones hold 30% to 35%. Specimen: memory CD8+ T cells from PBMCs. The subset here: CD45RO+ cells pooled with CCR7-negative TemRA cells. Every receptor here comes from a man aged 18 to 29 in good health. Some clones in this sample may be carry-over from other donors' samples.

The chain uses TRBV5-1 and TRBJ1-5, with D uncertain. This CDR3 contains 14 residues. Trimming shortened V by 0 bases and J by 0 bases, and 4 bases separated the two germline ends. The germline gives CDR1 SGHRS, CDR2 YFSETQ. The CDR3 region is CASSLGLSNQPQHF. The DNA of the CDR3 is TGCGCCAGCAGCTTGGGCCTTAGCAATCAGCCCCAGCATTTT.

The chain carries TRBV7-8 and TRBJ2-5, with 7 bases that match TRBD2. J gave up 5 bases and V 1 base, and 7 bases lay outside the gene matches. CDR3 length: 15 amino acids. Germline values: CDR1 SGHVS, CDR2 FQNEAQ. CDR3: CASSLGFVGGETQYF. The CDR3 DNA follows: TGTGCCAGCAGCTTAGGGTTTGTGGGAGGGGAGACCCAGTACTTC. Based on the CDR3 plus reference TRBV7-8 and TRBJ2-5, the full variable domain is GAGVSQSPRYKVAKRGQDVALRCDPISGHVSLFWYQQALGQGPEFLTYFQNEAQLDKSGLPSDRFFAERPEGSVSTLKIQRTQQEDSAVYLCASSLGFVGGETQYFGPGTRLLVL.

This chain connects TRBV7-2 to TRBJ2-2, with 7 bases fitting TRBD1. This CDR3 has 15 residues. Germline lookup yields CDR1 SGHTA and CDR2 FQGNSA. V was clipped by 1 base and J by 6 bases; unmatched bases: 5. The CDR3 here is CASSLGHRGSGELFF. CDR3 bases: TGTGCCAGCAGCTTAGGGCACAGGGGCTCCGGGGAGCTGTTTTTT.

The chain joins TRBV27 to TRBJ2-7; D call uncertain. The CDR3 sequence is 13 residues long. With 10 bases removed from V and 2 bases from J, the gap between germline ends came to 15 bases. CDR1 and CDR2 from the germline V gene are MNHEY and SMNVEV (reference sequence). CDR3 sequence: CATLSDQTYEQYF. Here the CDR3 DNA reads TGTGCCACCCTCAGCGACCAGACCTACGAGCAGTACTTC.

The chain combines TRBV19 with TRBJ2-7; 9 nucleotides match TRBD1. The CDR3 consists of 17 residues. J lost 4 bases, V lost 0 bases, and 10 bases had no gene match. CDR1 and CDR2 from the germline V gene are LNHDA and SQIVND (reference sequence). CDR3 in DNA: TGTGCCAGTAGTATAGAGTTCCCGGACAGGGGAGCATACGAGCAGTACTTC. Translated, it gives CASSIEFPDRGAYEQYF.

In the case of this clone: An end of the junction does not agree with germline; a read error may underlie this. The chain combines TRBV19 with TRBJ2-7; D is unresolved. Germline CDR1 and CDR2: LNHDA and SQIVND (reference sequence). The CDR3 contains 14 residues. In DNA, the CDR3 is TGTGCCAGTAACCACCGCCCAGGTTCCTACGGGCAGTACTTC. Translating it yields CASNHRPGSYGQYF.

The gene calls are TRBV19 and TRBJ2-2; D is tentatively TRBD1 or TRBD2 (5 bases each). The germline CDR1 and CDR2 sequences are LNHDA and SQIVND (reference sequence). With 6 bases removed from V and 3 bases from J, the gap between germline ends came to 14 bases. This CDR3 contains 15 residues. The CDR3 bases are TGTGCCAGTAGCTTCCGGGACGGGCACACCGGGGAGCTGTTTTTT. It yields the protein CASSFRDGHTGELFF.

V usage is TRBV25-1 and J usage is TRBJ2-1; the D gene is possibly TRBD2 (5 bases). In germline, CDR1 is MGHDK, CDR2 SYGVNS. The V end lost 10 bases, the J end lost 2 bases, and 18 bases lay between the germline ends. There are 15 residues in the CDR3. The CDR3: CATLAKGFTYNEQFF. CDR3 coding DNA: TGTGCCACCTTAGCGAAGGGATTCACCTACAATGAGCAGTTCTTC.

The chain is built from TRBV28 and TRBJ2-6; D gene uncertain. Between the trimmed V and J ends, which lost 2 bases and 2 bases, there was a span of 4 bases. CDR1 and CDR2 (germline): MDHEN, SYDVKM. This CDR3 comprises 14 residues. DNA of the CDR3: TGTGCCAGCAGTTTAGGGGCTGGGGCCAACGTCCTGACTTTC. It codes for CASSLGAGANVLTF. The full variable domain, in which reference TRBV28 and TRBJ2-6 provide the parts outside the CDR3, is DVKVTQSSRYLVKRTGEKVFLECVQDMDHENMFWYRQDPGLGLRLIYFSYDVKMKEKGDIPEGYSVSREKKERFSLILESASTNQTSMYLCASSLGAGANVLTFGAGSRLTVL.

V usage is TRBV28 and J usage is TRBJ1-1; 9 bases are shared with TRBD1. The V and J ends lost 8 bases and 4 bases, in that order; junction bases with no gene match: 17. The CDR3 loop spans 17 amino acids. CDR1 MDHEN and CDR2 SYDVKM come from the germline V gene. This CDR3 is CASWVKPGQGRGTEAFF. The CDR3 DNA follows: TGTGCCAGCTGGGTCAAGCCGGGACAGGGAAGGGGCACTGAAGCTTTCTTT.

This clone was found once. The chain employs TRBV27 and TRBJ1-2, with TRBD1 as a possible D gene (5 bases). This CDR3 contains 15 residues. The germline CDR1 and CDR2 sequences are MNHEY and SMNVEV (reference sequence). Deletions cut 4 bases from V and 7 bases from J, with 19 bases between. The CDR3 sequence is CASSWFGTGVSGYTF. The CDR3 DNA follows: TGTGCCAGCAGTTGGTTTGGTACAGGTGTAAGTGGCTACACCTTC.

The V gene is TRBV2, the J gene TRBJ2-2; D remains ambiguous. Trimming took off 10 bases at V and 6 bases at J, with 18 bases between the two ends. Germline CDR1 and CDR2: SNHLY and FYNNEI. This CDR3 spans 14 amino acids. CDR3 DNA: TGTGCCATCGACGAATATATAGGCCCCGGGGAGCTGTTTTTT. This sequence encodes CAIDEYIGPGELFF. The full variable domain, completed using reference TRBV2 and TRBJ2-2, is EPEVTQTPSHQVTQMGQEVILRCVPISNHLYFYWYRQILGQKVEFLVSFYNNEISEKSEIFDDQFSVERPDGSNFTLKIRSTKLEDSAMYFCAIDEYIGPGELFFGEGSRLTVL.

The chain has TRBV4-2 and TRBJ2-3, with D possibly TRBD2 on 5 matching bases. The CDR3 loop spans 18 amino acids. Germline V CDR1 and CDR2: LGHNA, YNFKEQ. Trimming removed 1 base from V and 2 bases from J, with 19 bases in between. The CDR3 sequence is CASSQVSAGVTSTDTQYF. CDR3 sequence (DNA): TGTGCCAGCAGCCAAGTAAGTGCCGGGGTCACCTCCACAGATACGCAGTATTTT.

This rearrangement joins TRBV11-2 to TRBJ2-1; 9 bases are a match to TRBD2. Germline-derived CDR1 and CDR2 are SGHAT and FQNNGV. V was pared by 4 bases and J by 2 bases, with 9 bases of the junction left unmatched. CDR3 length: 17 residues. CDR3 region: CASSSKSLAGPYNEQFF. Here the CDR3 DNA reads TGTGCCAGCAGCTCCAAATCCCTAGCGGGGCCCTACAATGAGCAGTTCTTC.

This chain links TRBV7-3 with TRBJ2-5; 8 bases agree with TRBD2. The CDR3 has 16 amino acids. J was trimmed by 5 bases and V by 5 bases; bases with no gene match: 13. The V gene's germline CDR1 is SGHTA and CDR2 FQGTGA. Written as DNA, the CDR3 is TGTGCCAGCAGCGCCACCGGGGCGGGAGGAGGGGAGACCCAGTACTTC. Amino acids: CASSATGAGGGETQYF.

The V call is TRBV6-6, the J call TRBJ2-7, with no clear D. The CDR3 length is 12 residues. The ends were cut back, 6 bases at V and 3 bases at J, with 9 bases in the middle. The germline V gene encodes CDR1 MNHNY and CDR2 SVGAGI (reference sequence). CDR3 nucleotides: TGTGCCAGCAGGTCTTCCATCTACGAGCAGTACTTC. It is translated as CASRSSIYEQYF.

CDR3: CAWSVNKVSAGSSYNSPLHF. CDR3 bases: TGTGCCTGGAGTGTAAATAAAGTTTCGGCTGGGAGCTCCTATAATTCACCCCTCCACTTT. This chain joins TRBV30 and TRBJ1-6; D unclear. CDR1 is GTSNPN and CDR2 is SVGIG in the germline V gene (reference sequence). CDR3 length equals 20 residues. Trimming left V 0 bases short and J 0 bases short, with 21 bases between. Based on the CDR3 plus reference TRBV30 and TRBJ1-6, the full variable domain is SQTIHQWPATLVQPVGSPLSLECTVEGTSNPNLYWYRQAAGRGLQLLFYSVGIGQISSEVPQNLSASRPQDRQFILSSKKLLLSDSGFYLCAWSVNKVSAGSSYNSPLHFGNGTRLTVT.

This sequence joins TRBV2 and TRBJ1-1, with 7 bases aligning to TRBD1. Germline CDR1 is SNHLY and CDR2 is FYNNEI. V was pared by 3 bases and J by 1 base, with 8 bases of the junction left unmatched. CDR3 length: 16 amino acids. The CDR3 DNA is TGTGCCAGCAGTGAGGCCTACAGGGGACAGAACACTGAAGCTTTCTTT. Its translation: CASSEAYRGQNTEAFF.

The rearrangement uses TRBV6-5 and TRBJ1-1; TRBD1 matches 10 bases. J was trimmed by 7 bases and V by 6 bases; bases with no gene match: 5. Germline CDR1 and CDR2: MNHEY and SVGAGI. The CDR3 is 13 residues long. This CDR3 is CASRRDRGLEAFF. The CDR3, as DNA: TGTGCCAGCAGACGCGACAGGGGGCTTGAAGCTTTCTTT.

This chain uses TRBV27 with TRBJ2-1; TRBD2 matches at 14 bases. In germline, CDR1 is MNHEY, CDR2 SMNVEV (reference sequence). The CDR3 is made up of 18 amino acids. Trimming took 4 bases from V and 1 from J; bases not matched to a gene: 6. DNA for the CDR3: TGTGCCAGCAGTTCGGGACTAGCGGGAGTTTGGTCCTACAATGAGCAGTTCTTC. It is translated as CASSSGLAGVWSYNEQFF.

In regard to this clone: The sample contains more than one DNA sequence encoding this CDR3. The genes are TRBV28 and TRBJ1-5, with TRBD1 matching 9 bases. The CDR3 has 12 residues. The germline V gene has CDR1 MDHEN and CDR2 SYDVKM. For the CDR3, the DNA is TGTGCTAGCGTGACAGGGGGGCAGCCCCAGCATTTT. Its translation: CASVTGGQPQHF.

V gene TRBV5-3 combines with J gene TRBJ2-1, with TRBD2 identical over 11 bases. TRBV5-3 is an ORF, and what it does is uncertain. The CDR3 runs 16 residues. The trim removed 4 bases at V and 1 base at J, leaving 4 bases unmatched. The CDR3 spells CARSGIAGGSYNEQFF. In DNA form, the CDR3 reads TGTGCCAGAAGCGGGATAGCGGGAGGGTCCTACAATGAGCAGTTCTTC.

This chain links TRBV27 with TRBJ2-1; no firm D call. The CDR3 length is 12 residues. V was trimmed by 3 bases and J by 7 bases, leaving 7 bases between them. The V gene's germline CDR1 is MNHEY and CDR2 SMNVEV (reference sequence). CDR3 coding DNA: TGTGCCAGCAGTTTTAACGGGAATGAGCAGTTCTTC. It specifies CASSFNGNEQFF.